Listed below are T cell receptor beta chains from one sample, sequenced in a study of blood T cell repertoires in COVID-19. Libraries were prepared by immunoSEQ multiplex PCR; TCRdb keeps only in-frame clonotypes and omits some of them. Seen here are about 310,000 clones, roughly 90% observed once, and the top ten hold 9.5%. The sequencing sample was made of PBMCs or T cells enriched from blood (not recorded which). The receptors shown here come from a woman in her thirties or forties who had recovered from COVID-19. Both conserved end residues are part of each CDR3. Fields, in order: V gene, D gene, clone size, J gene, CDR3 DNA, CDR3 protein. A D gene is named only where the DNA matches it firmly. A clone size is listed for some rows: how often the clone was seen (once, few, many), or a class if it is expanded.

V gene: TRBV10-3
D gene: -
clone size: -
J gene: TRBJ1-3
CDR3 DNA: TGTGCCATCAGTGAGGGGCCAAACTCTGGAAACACCATATATTTT
CDR3 protein: CAISEGPNSGNTIYF

V gene: TRBV4-2
D gene: TRBD2
clone size: -
J gene: TRBJ2-7
CDR3 DNA: TGTGCCAGCAGCCAAGTATCCCTAGCGGGAGGGCCCGACGAGCAGTACTTC
CDR3 protein: CASSQVSLAGGPDEQYF

V gene: TRBV24-1
D gene: TRBD2
clone size: -
J gene: TRBJ2-5
CDR3 DNA: TGTGCCACCAGTGATCCCACCCCCATCCCCGGGGGGGACCAAGAGACCCAGTACTTC
CDR3 protein: CATSDPTPIPGGDQETQYF

V gene: TRBV5-6
D gene: -
clone size: -
J gene: TRBJ1-2
CDR3 DNA: TGTGCCAGCAGCTTGAGGCCTTCGGGGGGCTACACCTTC
CDR3 protein: CASSLRPSGGYTF

V gene: TRBV12-3/TRBV12-4
D gene: -
clone size: -
J gene: TRBJ2-7
CDR3 DNA: TGTGCCAGCAGTTTGTCCCTCGGGGGGCCGAAATACTTC
CDR3 protein: CASSLSLGGPKYF

V gene: TRBV28
D gene: TRBD2
clone size: -
J gene: TRBJ2-1
CDR3 DNA: TGTGCCAGCAGTCCACTGCGGGGGGAAACCTACAATGAGCAGTTCTTC
CDR3 protein: CASSPLRGETYNEQFF

V gene: TRBV7-2
D gene: TRBD2
clone size: -
J gene: TRBJ2-3
CDR3 DNA: TGTGCCAGCAGCTCAACCCGACTAGCGGGGGGGAGGGCAGATACGCAGTATTTT
CDR3 protein: CASSSTRLAGGRADTQYF

V gene: TRBV9
D gene: TRBD1
clone size: once
J gene: TRBJ1-1
CDR3 DNA: TGTGCCAGCAGCTTAGGGGGCCTGAACACTGAAGCTTTCTTT
CDR3 protein: CASSLGGLNTEAFF

V gene: TRBV23-1
D gene: -
clone size: -
J gene: TRBJ1-2
CDR3 DNA: TGCGCCAGCCTGCTCAGAGGGGGAACCAGAAACTATGGCTACACCTTC
CDR3 protein: CASLLRGGTRNYGYTF

V gene: TRBV7-8
D gene: TRBD1
clone size: -
J gene: TRBJ1-1
CDR3 DNA: TGTGCCAGCAGCCAGGGGGCTCGGACTGAAGCTTTCTTT
CDR3 protein: CASSQGARTEAFF

V gene: TRBV7-3
D gene: -
clone size: -
J gene: TRBJ2-2
CDR3 DNA: TGTGCCAGCAGCCCGAACAGGGCCGGCGGGGAGCTGTTTTTT
CDR3 protein: CASSPNRAGGELFF

V gene: TRBV5-1
D gene: -
clone size: once
J gene: TRBJ1-2
CDR3 DNA: TGCGCCAGCAGCTTGGAGGGACAAGCCTTCTATGGCTACACCTTC
CDR3 protein: CASSLEGQAFYGYTF

V gene: TRBV19
D gene: TRBD2
clone size: -
J gene: TRBJ2-7
CDR3 DNA: TGTGCCAGTAGTGGGGGTTCGGTAGCGGGATCTATCTACGAGCAGTACTTC
CDR3 protein: CASSGGSVAGSIYEQYF

V gene: TRBV5-1
D gene: -
clone size: -
J gene: TRBJ1-5
CDR3 DNA: TGCGCCAGCAGCTTGGACAGTTACCAGCCCCAGCATTTT
CDR3 protein: CASSLDSYQPQHF

V gene: TRBV6-5
D gene: -
clone size: -
J gene: TRBJ1-1
CDR3 DNA: TGTGCCAGCAGTCAGGGGCCTTTTGAGGCTTTCTTT
CDR3 protein: CASSQGPFEAFF

V gene: TRBV9
D gene: TRBD1
clone size: -
J gene: TRBJ2-5
CDR3 DNA: TGTGCCAGCAGCGTAGGGACAGGGAGACAAGAGACCCAGTACTTC
CDR3 protein: CASSVGTGRQETQYF

V gene: TRBV5-6
D gene: -
clone size: -
J gene: TRBJ1-5
CDR3 DNA: TGTGCCAGCAGCTTGAGGCGGGGGGTGAGAAATCAGCCCCAGCATTTT
CDR3 protein: CASSLRRGVRNQPQHF

V gene: TRBV9
D gene: -
clone size: -
J gene: TRBJ2-2
CDR3 DNA: TGTGCCAGCAGCCAACGTTCGACTTCCACCTCGAACACCGGGGAGCTGTTTTTT
CDR3 protein: CASSQRSTSTSNTGELFF

V gene: TRBV19
D gene: TRBD2
clone size: -
J gene: TRBJ2-3
CDR3 DNA: TGTGCCAGTAGTATACGGGGGACTAGCGGGATGGCAGATACGCAGTATTTT
CDR3 protein: CASSIRGTSGMADTQYF

V gene: TRBV7-9
D gene: -
clone size: -
J gene: TRBJ1-4
CDR3 DNA: TGTGCCAGCAGCTTAGACACCGGTACTATCGAAAAACTGTTTTTT
CDR3 protein: CASSLDTGTIEKLFF

V gene: TRBV19
D gene: TRBD1
clone size: -
J gene: TRBJ2-2
CDR3 DNA: TGTGCCAGTCATTCCAGGGGGCGATCCGGGGAGCTGTTTTTT
CDR3 protein: CASHSRGRSGELFF

V gene: TRBV7-3
D gene: -
clone size: -
J gene: TRBJ2-5
CDR3 DNA: TGTGCCAGCAGCTTAGGGGGCCGGGAGACCCAGTACTTC
CDR3 protein: CASSLGGRETQYF

V gene: TRBV27
D gene: TRBD1
clone size: -
J gene: TRBJ2-1
CDR3 DNA: TGTGCCAGCAGAACTACAGGGGTCCATGAGCAGTTCTTC
CDR3 protein: CASRTTGVHEQFF

V gene: TRBV28
D gene: TRBD1
clone size: once
J gene: TRBJ1-2
CDR3 DNA: TGTGCCAGCAGTCCCCCCCCGGACAGGGGGCTGAGGGGCTACACCTTC
CDR3 protein: CASSPPPDRGLRGYTF

V gene: TRBV30
D gene: TRBD1
clone size: -
J gene: TRBJ1-6
CDR3 DNA: TGTGCCTGTCCTGCGGGGACAGGTCGTTCACCCCTCCACTTT
CDR3 protein: CACPAGTGRSPLHF

V gene: TRBV6-6
D gene: TRBD2
clone size: -
J gene: TRBJ2-4
CDR3 DNA: TGTGCCAGCAGTCCTGGACTAGCGGGAGGCCCGAAAAACATTCAGTACTTC
CDR3 protein: CASSPGLAGGPKNIQYF

V gene: TRBV7-3
D gene: -
clone size: -
J gene: TRBJ2-3
CDR3 DNA: TGTGCCAGCAGCTTAAGCGCCTTCACAGATACGCAGTATTTT
CDR3 protein: CASSLSAFTDTQYF

V gene: TRBV6-6
D gene: -
clone size: -
J gene: TRBJ2-5
CDR3 DNA: TGTGCCAGCAGTTATGAGGGAGAAGAGACCCAGTACTTC
CDR3 protein: CASSYEGEETQYF

V gene: TRBV5-1
D gene: TRBD2
clone size: once
J gene: TRBJ2-3
CDR3 DNA: TGCGCCAGCAGGTGGCGGGAGTGGGGCACAGATACGCAGTATTTT
CDR3 protein: CASRWREWGTDTQYF

V gene: TRBV2
D gene: -
clone size: once
J gene: TRBJ2-7
CDR3 DNA: TGTGCCAGCAGTACTACCCCGACCCCCACCTACGAGCAGTACTTC
CDR3 protein: CASSTTPTPTYEQYF

V gene: TRBV9
D gene: -
clone size: -
J gene: TRBJ2-2
CDR3 DNA: TGTGCCAGCAGCGCCTCGAACACCGGGGAGCTGTTTTTT
CDR3 protein: CASSASNTGELFF

V gene: TRBV19
D gene: -
clone size: -
J gene: TRBJ2-1
CDR3 DNA: TGTGCCAGTAGTACCCCACCCCTGGCGGGGGCCTTTCTCCCCTACAATGAGCAGTTCTTC
CDR3 protein: CASSTPPLAGAFLPYNEQFF

V gene: TRBV6-5
D gene: TRBD1
clone size: -
J gene: TRBJ1-4
CDR3 DNA: TGTGCCAGCAGTTCTTGGACAGGGTGGAATGAAAAACTGTTTTTT
CDR3 protein: CASSSWTGWNEKLFF

V gene: TRBV11-2
D gene: TRBD1
clone size: -
J gene: TRBJ1-4
CDR3 DNA: TGTGCCAGCACCTATCAGGGGGTGGGTGAAAAACTGTTTTTT
CDR3 protein: CASTYQGVGEKLFF

V gene: TRBV18
D gene: TRBD2
clone size: -
J gene: TRBJ2-1
CDR3 DNA: TGTGCCAGCTCACCGCGTGCGGGAGCCTACAATGAGCAGTTCTTC
CDR3 protein: CASSPRAGAYNEQFF

V gene: TRBV4-1
D gene: -
clone size: -
J gene: TRBJ1-5
CDR3 DNA: TGCGCCAGCAGCCAGGTACAGGGAGGGGAGCGGCCCCAGCATTTT
CDR3 protein: CASSQVQGGERPQHF

V gene: TRBV12-5
D gene: TRBD2
clone size: -
J gene: TRBJ2-1
CDR3 DNA: TGTGCTAGTGGTTTGGTACGCGGACTAGCGGGAGGGCCGGTCTACAATGAGCAGTTCTTC
CDR3 protein: CASGLVRGLAGGPVYNEQFF

V gene: TRBV7-8
D gene: TRBD2
clone size: -
J gene: TRBJ2-5
CDR3 DNA: TGTGCCAGCAGCCCCCTAGCGGATAAAGAGACCCAGTACTTC
CDR3 protein: CASSPLADKETQYF

V gene: TRBV11-2
D gene: TRBD2
clone size: -
J gene: TRBJ2-5
CDR3 DNA: TGTGCCAGCACTAAGCAAGCCGGGGGGAGAGAGACCCAGTACTTC
CDR3 protein: CASTKQAGGRETQYF

V gene: TRBV9
D gene: TRBD1
clone size: -
J gene: TRBJ2-7
CDR3 DNA: TGTGCCAGCAGCCCGTACTGGGACAGGGTCTACGAGCAGTACTTC
CDR3 protein: CASSPYWDRVYEQYF

V gene: TRBV2
D gene: -
clone size: once
J gene: TRBJ1-4
CDR3 DNA: TGTGCCAGCAGGGCAACCTCAGGGTCGACTAATGAAAAACTGTTTTTT
CDR3 protein: CASRATSGSTNEKLFF

V gene: TRBV7-8
D gene: TRBD2
clone size: -
J gene: TRBJ2-1
CDR3 DNA: TGTGCCAGCAGCTTAGTCGTTACTAGCGGGGTCAATGAGCAGTTCTTC
CDR3 protein: CASSLVVTSGVNEQFF

V gene: TRBV11-1
D gene: -
clone size: -
J gene: TRBJ2-5
CDR3 DNA: TGTGCCAGCAGCTTACAGCGTCCAGGGGAGACCCAGTACTTC
CDR3 protein: CASSLQRPGETQYF

V gene: TRBV11-2
D gene: -
clone size: -
J gene: TRBJ2-1
CDR3 DNA: TGTGCCAGCAGCTCCCTCTTCCGTACAGGGTATAATGAGCAGTTCTTC
CDR3 protein: CASSSLFRTGYNEQFF

V gene: TRBV2
D gene: -
clone size: -
J gene: TRBJ1-1
CDR3 DNA: TGTGCCAGCAGTTACTACAGGCTCAGCACTGAAGCTTTCTTT
CDR3 protein: CASSYYRLSTEAFF

V gene: TRBV7-2
D gene: -
clone size: -
J gene: TRBJ2-5
CDR3 DNA: TGTGCCAGCAGCTTAGACACTAGTTCAAAGACCCAGTACTTC
CDR3 protein: CASSLDTSSKTQYF

V gene: TRBV4-1
D gene: -
clone size: -
J gene: TRBJ1-2
CDR3 DNA: TGCGCCAGCAGCCAAGGGTGGGGAGGCTATGGCTACACCTTC
CDR3 protein: CASSQGWGGYGYTF

V gene: TRBV11-3
D gene: -
clone size: once
J gene: TRBJ1-5
CDR3 DNA: TGTGCCAGCAGCTTAGTCCGGGTAAATCAGCCCCAGCATTTT
CDR3 protein: CASSLVRVNQPQHF

V gene: TRBV2
D gene: TRBD2
clone size: -
J gene: TRBJ2-1
CDR3 DNA: TGTGCCAGCATCCTAGCGGGGGATGAGCAGTTCTTC
CDR3 protein: CASILAGDEQFF

V gene: TRBV30
D gene: -
clone size: -
J gene: TRBJ2-1
CDR3 DNA: TGTGCCTGGAAAGGGGATAGCTCCTACAATGAGCAGTTCTTC
CDR3 protein: CAWKGDSSYNEQFF

V gene: TRBV10-3
D gene: TRBD1
clone size: -
J gene: TRBJ1-1
CDR3 DNA: TGTGCCATCAGGGTACAGGGGGCCGGGACTGAAGCTTTCTTT
CDR3 protein: CAIRVQGAGTEAFF

V gene: TRBV7-9
D gene: TRBD2
clone size: -
J gene: TRBJ2-7
CDR3 DNA: TGTGCCAGCAGCTTCTTAGCGGGGGCCCGCGAGCAGTACTTC
CDR3 protein: CASSFLAGAREQYF

V gene: TRBV24-1
D gene: TRBD1
clone size: once
J gene: TRBJ2-3
CDR3 DNA: TGTGCCACCAGTGATTGGGGCCTGGGACAGATTGACACAGATACGCAGTATTTT
CDR3 protein: CATSDWGLGQIDTDTQYF

V gene: TRBV15
D gene: TRBD2
clone size: -
J gene: TRBJ2-5
CDR3 DNA: TGTGCCACCAGCACCAGACTAGCGGGACATCAAGAGACCCAGTACTTC
CDR3 protein: CATSTRLAGHQETQYF

V gene: TRBV7-3
D gene: -
clone size: -
J gene: TRBJ2-7
CDR3 DNA: TGTGCCAGCAGCTTAACGGCCAGCTCCTACGAGCAGTACTTC
CDR3 protein: CASSLTASSYEQYF

V gene: TRBV18
D gene: -
clone size: -
J gene: TRBJ2-1
CDR3 DNA: TGTGCCAGTACTTCCGGCTACAATGAGCAGTTCTTC
CDR3 protein: CASTSGYNEQFF

V gene: TRBV27
D gene: TRBD2
clone size: -
J gene: TRBJ2-1
CDR3 DNA: TGTGCCAGCAGTTGGGGGACTAGCGGACACAATGAGCAGTTCTTC
CDR3 protein: CASSWGTSGHNEQFF

V gene: TRBV7-2
D gene: -
clone size: -
J gene: TRBJ1-2
CDR3 DNA: TGTGCCAGCAGCGCCTATCGGACAGAGTATGGCTACACCTTC
CDR3 protein: CASSAYRTEYGYTF

V gene: TRBV2
D gene: TRBD2
clone size: -
J gene: TRBJ2-1
CDR3 DNA: TGTGCCAGCACAGCGGGAGGCCCAGTCTACAATGAGCAGTTCTTC
CDR3 protein: CASTAGGPVYNEQFF

V gene: TRBV9
D gene: -
clone size: -
J gene: TRBJ1-1
CDR3 DNA: TGTGCCAGCAGCGTATCACGGGTGAACACTGAAGCTTTCTTT
CDR3 protein: CASSVSRVNTEAFF